This passage covers 7 T cell receptor beta chains from one sample sequenced in a study of T-cell memory formation after mild COVID-19. Each CDR3 protein gets one entry after TCRdb re-called the 5' RACE reads with MiXCR. The sample gives fewer than 550,000 distinct CDR3 sequences, roughly 20% of which show up once; around 8% is in the top ten. The material sequenced was PBMCs or a T cell subset sorted from them (not recorded which). These receptors all stem from an adult woman who had mild COVID-19 (a few samples of this study predate the infection). Cell type and time point are not known.

This rearrangement joins TRBV27 to TRBJ2-1; D not resolved. Germline V gene lookup returns CDR1 MNHEY and CDR2 SMNVEV (reference sequence). The CDR3 contains 13 residues. With 3 bases removed from V and 6 bases from J, the gap between germline ends came to 9 bases. CDR3 DNA: TGTGCCAGCAGTTTGGGAAGAACCAATGAGCAGTTCTTC. It codes for CASSLGRTNEQFF.

The table lists this clonotype with a few counts. The chain joins TRBV7-9 to TRBJ2-3; D gene uncertain. Germline V CDR1 and CDR2: SEHNR, FQNEAQ (reference sequence). The CDR3 totals 16 residues. The V and J ends lost 5 bases and 0 bases respectively, with 15 bases between them. This CDR3 reads CASSRRPSPSTDTQYF. In nucleotides, the CDR3 is TGTGCCAGCAGCCGCCGCCCGAGCCCCAGCACAGATACGCAGTATTTT.

This clonotype was picked up many times. This chain joins TRBV18 and TRBJ1-1; tentative D call: TRBD1 (6 bases). V lost 3 bases and J lost 1, with 9 bases in between. CDR1 is KGHSH and CDR2 is LQKENI in the germline V gene. The CDR3 is 14 residues long. CDR3 sequence (DNA): TGTGCCAGCTCACCTAGGGACACGAACACTGAAGCTTTCTTT. It translates to CASSPRDTNTEAFF.

This clonotype came up a few times. The chain has TRBV2 and TRBJ2-5, with 9 nucleotides matching TRBD2. The V segment lost 5 bases and the J segment 0 bases; nucleotides outside the gene matches: 4. The length of the CDR3 is 15 residues. Looked up from germline, CDR1 is SNHLY and CDR2 is FYNNEI. The CDR3 nucleotides are TGTGCCAGCAGTCGACTAGCGGTTAACCAAGAGACCCAGTACTTC. It encodes CASSRLAVNQETQYF.

This sequence joins TRBV5-8 and TRBJ2-2; no firm D call. Germline V gene lookup returns CDR1 SGHTS and CDR2 YDEGEE. The CDR3 runs 15 residues. V was cut by 0 bases and J by 4 bases, with 10 bases left in between. The CDR3 sequence: CASSLDGVSTGELFF. The CDR3 region has the DNA TGTGCCAGCAGCTTGGATGGAGTGAGCACCGGGGAGCTGTTTTTT.

V usage is TRBV7-9 and J usage is TRBJ2-3; TRBD2 matches at 7 bases. V lost 1 base and J lost 4; bases outside the gene matches: 14. This CDR3 region has 18 residues. Germline CDR1 reads SEHNR; CDR2 reads FQNEAQ (reference sequence). The CDR3 sequence: CASSLEFGAGENPDTQYF. CDR3 sequence (DNA): TGTGCCAGCAGCTTAGAATTCGGCGCGGGAGAGAACCCAGATACGCAGTATTTT.

This clonotype occurred a few times. J is TRBJ1-1 and V is TRBV7-6; no reliable D call. Germline V gene lookup returns CDR1 SGHVS and CDR2 FNYEAQ. The CDR3 is 14 amino acids. Between the trimmed V and J ends, which lost 0 bases and 1 base, there was a span of 6 bases. The CDR3 spells CASSLAVANTEAFF. The CDR3 DNA sequence: TGTGCCAGCAGCTTAGCTGTAGCGAACACTGAAGCTTTCTTT.